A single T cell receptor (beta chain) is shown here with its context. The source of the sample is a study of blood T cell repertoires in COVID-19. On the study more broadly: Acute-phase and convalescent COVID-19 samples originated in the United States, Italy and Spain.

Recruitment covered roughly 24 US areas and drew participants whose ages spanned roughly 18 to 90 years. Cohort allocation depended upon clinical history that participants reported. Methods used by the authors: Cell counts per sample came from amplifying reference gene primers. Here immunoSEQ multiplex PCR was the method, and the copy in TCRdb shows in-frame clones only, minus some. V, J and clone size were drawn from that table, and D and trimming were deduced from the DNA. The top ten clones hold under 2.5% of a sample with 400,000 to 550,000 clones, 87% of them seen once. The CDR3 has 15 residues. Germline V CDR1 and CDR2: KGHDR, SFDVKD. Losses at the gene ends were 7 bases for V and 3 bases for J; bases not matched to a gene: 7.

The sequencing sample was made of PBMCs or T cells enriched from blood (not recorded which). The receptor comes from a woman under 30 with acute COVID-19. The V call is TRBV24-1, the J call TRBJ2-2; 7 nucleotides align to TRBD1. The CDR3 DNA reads TGTGCCACCAGGGAGACAGGGAAGGACACCGGGGAGCTGTTTTTT. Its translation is CATRETGKDTGELFF.